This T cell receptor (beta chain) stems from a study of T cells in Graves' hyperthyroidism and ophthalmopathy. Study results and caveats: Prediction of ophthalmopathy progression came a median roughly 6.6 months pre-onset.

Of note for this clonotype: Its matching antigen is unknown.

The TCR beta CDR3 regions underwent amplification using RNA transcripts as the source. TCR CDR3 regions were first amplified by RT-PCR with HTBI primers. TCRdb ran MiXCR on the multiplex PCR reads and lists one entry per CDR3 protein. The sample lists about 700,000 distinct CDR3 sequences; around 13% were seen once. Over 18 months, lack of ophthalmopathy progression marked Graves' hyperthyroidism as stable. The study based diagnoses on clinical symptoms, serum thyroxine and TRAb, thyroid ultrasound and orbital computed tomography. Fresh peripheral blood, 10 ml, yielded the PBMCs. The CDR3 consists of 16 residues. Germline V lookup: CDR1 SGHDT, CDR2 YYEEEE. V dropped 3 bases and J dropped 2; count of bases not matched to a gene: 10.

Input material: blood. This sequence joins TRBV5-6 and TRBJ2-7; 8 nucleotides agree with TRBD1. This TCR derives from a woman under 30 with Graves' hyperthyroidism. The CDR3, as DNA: TGTGCCAGCAGCTGGGACAGGCGGCGTCAAGCCTACGAGCAGTACTTC. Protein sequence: CASSWDRRRQAYEQYF.